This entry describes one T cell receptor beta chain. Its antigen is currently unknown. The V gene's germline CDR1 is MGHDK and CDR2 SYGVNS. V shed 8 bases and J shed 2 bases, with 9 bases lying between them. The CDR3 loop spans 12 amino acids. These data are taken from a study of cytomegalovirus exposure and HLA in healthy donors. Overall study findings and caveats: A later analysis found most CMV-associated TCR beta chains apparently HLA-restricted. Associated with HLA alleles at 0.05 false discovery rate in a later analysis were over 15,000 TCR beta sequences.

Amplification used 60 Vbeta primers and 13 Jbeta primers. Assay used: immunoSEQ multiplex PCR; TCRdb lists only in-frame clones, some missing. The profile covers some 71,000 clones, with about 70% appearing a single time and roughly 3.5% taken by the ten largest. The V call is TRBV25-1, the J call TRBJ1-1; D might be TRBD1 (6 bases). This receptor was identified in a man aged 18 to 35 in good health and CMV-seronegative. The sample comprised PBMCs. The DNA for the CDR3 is TGTGCCAGCCTGGACAGAAACACTGAAGCTTTCTTT. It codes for CASLDRNTEAFF.